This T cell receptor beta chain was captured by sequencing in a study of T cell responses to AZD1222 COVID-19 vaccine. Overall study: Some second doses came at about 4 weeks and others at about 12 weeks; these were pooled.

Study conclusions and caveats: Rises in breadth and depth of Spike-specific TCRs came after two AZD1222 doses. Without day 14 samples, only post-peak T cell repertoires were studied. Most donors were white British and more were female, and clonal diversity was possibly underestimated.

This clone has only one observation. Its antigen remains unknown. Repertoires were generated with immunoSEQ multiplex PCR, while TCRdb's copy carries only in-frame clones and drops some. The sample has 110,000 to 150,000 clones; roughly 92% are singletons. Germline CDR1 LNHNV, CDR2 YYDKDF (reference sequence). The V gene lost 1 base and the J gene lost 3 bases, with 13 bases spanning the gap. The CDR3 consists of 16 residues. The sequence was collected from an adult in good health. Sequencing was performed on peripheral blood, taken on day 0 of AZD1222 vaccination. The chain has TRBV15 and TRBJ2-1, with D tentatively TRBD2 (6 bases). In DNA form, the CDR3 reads TGTGCCACCAGCAGAGGGCTAGCGCAAAACTACAATGAGCAGTTCTTC. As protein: CATSRGLAQNYNEQFF.